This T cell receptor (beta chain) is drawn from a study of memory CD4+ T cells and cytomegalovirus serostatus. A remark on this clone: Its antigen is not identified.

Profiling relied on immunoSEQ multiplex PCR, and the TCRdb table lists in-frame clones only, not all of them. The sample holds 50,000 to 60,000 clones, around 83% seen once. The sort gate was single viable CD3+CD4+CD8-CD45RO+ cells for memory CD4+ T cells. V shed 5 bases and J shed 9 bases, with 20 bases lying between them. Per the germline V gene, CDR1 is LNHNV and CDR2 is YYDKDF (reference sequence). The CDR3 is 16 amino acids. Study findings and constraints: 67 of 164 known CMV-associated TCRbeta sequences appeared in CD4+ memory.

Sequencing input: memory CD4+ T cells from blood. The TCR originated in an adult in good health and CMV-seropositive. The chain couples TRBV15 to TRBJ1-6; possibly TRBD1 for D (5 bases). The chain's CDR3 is CATSGPDVGGGSPLHF. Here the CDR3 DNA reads TGTGCCACCAGCGGACCCGACGTGGGGGGTGGTTCACCCCTCCACTTT.